These T cell receptor delta chains were read from a single sample in a study of gamma-delta T cells after stem cell transplantation. TCRdb re-processed the RT-PCR reads using CATT. The table lists 1,100 to 1,500 delta-chain clones, approximately 25% of them singletons. Sample: gamma-delta T cells. The source of these receptors is a human donor. It is not recorded whose cells these are; they may come from a transplant donor. Both conserved end residues are part of each CDR3. D genes are given only for firm matches. A clone size is listed for some rows: how often the clone was seen (once, few, many), or a class if it is expanded.

abundance | d_gene | j_gene | v_gene | CDR3nt | CDR3aa
- | TRDD3 | TRDJ1 | TRDV2 | TGTGCCTGTGACGAATGGGGGATTGTGGAAGATAAACTCATCTTT | CACDEWGIVEDKLIF
- | - | TRDJ1 | TRDV1 | TGTGCTCTTGGGGAAAGGGACCCCTTTCCCCTAATTCCGTGGGAGACCGATAAACTCATCTTT | CALGERDPFPLIPWETDKLIF
medium-sized | TRDD3 | TRDJ1 | TRDV2 | TGTGCCTGTGACACCGTAGGTTCTGGGGGGTCCACCGATAAACTCATCTTT | CACDTVGSGGSTDKLIF
few | - | TRDJ1 | TRDV3 | TGTGCCTTTCTTCCTACTAACTGGGGGAGTAACTACACCGATAAACTCATCTTT | CAFLPTNWGSNYTDKLIF
medium-sized | TRDD3 | TRDJ1 | TRDV2 | TGTGCCTGTGACTATCTACTGGGGGATAATATAGATAAACTCATCTTT | CACDYLLGDNIDKLIF
medium-sized | TRDD3 | TRDJ2 | TRDV2 | TGTGCCTGTGACCATGTTACACTGGGGGATAGACGGACAGCACAACTCTTCTTT | CACDHVTLGDRRTAQLFF
- | TRDD3 | TRDJ1 | TRDV1 | TGTGCTCTTGGGGAACGGCAGACCCTTTTTGGGGGATTCTCTAGCTCCGATAAACTCATCTTT | CALGERQTLFGGFSSSDKLIF
- | TRDD3 | TRDJ1 | TRDV1 | TGTGCTCTTACGAGGCGGCGTGGGGGGATAACCGATAAACTCATCTTT | CALTRRRGGITDKLIF
medium-sized | - | TRDJ1 | TRDV2 | TGTGCCTGTGACACCGTTCCACATGCGGCCGATAAACTCATCTTT | CACDTVPHAADKLIF
- | TRDD3 | TRDJ1 | TRDV1 | TGTGCTCTTGGGGAACTCCGCTCGGGGGATACTGTCGGGTACACCGATAAACTCATCTTT | CALGELRSGDTVGYTDKLIF
medium-sized | TRDD3 | TRDJ1 | TRDV2 | TGTGCCTGTGACGCGGTTCTTACTGGGGGACAGCTAGGGGCCGATAAACTCATCTTT | CACDAVLTGGQLGADKLIF
few | TRDD3 | TRDJ1 | TRDV1 | TGTGCTCTTGGGGGTAACGGGGGATTACACCCAAGTGATAAACTCATCTTT | CALGGNGGLHPSDKLIF
few | TRDD3 | TRDJ1 | TRDV2 | TGTGCCTGTGACACCCTCACACGCGGGGGGGATACGGGCACCGATAAACTCATCTTT | CACDTLTRGGDTGTDKLIF